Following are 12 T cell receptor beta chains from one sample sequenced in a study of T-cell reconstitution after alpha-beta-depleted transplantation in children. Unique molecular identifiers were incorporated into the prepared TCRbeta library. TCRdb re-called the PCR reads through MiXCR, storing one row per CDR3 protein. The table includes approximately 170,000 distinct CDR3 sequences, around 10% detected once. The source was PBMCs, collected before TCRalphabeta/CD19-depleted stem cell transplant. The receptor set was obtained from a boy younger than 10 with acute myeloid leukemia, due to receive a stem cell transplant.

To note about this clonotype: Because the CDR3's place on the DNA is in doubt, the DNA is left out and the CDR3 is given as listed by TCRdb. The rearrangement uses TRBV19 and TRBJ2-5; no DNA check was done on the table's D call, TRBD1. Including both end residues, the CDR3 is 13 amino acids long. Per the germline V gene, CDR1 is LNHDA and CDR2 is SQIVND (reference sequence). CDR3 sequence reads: CASSILAGETQYF.

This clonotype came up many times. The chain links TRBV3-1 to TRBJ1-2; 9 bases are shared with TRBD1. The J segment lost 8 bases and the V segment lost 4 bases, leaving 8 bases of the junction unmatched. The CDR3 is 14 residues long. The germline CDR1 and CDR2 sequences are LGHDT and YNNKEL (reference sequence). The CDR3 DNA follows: TGTGCCAGCAGCCTACCGACAGGGGGTCGGGGCTACACCTTC. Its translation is CASSLPTGGRGYTF.

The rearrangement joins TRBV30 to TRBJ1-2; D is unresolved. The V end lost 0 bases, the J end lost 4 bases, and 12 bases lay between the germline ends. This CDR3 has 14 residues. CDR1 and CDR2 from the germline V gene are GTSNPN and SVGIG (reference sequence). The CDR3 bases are TGTGCCTGGAGTGTATTGACCGTTACCTATGGCTACACCTTC. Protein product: CAWSVLTVTYGYTF.

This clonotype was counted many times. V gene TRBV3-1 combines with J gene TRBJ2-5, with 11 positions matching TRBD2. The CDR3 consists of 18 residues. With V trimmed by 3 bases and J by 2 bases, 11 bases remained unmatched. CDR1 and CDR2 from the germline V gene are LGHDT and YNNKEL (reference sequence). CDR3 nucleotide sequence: TGTGCCAGCAGCCATGGCCTAGCGGGGGGTATCCGGCAAGAGACCCAGTACTTC. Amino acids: CASSHGLAGGIRQETQYF.

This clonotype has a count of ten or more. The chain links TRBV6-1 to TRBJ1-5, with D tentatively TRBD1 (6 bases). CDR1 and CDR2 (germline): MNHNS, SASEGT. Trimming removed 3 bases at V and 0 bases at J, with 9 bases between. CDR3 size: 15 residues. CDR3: CASSDGGGSNQPQHF. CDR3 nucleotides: TGTGCCAGCAGTGACGGAGGGGGTAGCAATCAGCCCCAGCATTTT.

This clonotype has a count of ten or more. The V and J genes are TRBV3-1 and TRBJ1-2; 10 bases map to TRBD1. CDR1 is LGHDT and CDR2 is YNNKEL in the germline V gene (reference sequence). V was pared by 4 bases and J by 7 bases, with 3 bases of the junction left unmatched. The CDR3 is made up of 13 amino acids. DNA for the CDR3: TGTGCCAGCAGCCTGAGACAGGGGGCTGGCTACACCTTC. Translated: CASSLRQGAGYTF.

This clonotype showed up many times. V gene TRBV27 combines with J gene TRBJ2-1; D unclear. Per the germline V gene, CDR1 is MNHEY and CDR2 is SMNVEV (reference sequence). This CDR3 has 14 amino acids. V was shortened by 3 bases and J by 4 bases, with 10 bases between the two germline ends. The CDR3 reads CASSLAVGYNEQFF. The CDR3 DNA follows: TGTGCCAGCAGTTTGGCGGTGGGGTACAATGAGCAGTTCTTC.

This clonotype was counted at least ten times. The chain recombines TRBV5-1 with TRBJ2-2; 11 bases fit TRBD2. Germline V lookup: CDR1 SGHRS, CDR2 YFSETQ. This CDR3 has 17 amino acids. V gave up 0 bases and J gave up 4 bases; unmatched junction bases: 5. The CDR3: CASSLASGGPSTGELFF. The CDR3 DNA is TGCGCCAGCAGCTTGGCTAGCGGGGGGCCTTCCACCGGGGAGCTGTTTTTT.

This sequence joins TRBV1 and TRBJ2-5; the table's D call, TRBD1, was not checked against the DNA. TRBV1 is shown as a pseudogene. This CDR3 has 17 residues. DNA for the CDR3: TGCACCAGCAGCCAAGACTGGAGGGGGGGGTCTCTGGGGACCCAGTACTTC. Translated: CTSSQDWRGGSLGTQYF.

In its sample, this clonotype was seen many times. CDR3 amino acids: CSLHPPLGIYEQYV. As DNA, the CDR3 is TGCAGCCTCCACCCTCCACTCGGGATATACGAGCAGTACGTC. The rearrangement links TRBV29-1 to TRBJ2-7; TRBD2 might be the D (5 bases). Germline V CDR1 and CDR2: SQVTM, ANQGSEA. V was pared by 8 bases and J by 4 bases, with 21 bases between. This CDR3 has 14 amino acids.

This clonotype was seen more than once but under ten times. CDR3 nucleotides: TGCAGTGCTAGCCGGACACTCCAGGGGGCGGCGCGTCCGAATGAAAAACTGTTTTTT. Amino acids: CSASRTLQGAARPNEKLFF. The chain links TRBV20-1 to TRBJ1-4; 8 nucleotides match TRBD1. Germline trimming cut 3 bases from V and 5 bases from J; bases unmatched to any gene: 20. CDR3 length: 19 amino acids. Germline V gene lookup returns CDR1 DFQATT and CDR2 SNEGSKA (reference sequence).

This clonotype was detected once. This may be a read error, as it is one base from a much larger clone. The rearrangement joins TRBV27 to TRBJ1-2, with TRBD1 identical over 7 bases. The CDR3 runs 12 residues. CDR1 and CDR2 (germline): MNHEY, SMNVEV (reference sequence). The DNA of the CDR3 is TGTGCCAGCAGTACAGGGGCCTATGGCTACCCCTTC. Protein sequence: CASSTGAYGYPF.